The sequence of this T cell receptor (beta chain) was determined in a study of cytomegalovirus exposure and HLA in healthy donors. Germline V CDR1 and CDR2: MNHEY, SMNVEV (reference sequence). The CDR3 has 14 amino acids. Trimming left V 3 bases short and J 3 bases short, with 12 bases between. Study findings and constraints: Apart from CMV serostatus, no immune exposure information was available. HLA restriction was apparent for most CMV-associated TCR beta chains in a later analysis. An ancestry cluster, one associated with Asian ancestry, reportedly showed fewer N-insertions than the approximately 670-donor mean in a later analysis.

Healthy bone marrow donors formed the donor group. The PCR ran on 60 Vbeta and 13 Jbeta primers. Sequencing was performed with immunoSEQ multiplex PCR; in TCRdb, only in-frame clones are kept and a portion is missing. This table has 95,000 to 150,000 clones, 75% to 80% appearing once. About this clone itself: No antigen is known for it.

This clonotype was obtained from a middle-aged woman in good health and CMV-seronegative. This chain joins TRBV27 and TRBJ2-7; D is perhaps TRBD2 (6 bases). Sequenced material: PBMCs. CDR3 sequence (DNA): TGTGCCAGCAGTTTTCACGGGAGCGGCTACGAGCAGTACTTC. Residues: CASSFHGSGYEQYF.